The entry below gives a single T cell receptor (beta chain) sequence along with its context. Its target is not known. Method: immunoSEQ multiplex PCR; TCRdb's copy keeps in-frame clones and lacks some. The sample consists of some 90,000 clones, around nine tenths of them appearing once. Per germline, CDR1 SGHAT and CDR2 FQNNGV. The CDR3 totals 13 residues. V lost 5 bases to trimming and J lost 4 bases, with 11 bases between them. This specimen comes from a study of T cell responses to AZD1222 COVID-19 vaccine. Whole-study context: Second-dose timings of about 4 or about 12 weeks were pooled.

Findings and caveats of the study: The reported proportion of spike-specific TCRs targeting unmutated variant regions was nearly half. Most donors were white British, females outnumbered males, and clonal diversity was possibly underestimated. CD4 TCRs covered the whole spike, strongest at regions 160-218 and 743-854.

The sequence derives from an adult in good health. The V gene is TRBV11-2, the J gene TRBJ1-1; D not resolved. Specimen: peripheral blood, collected on day 0 of AZD1222 vaccination. The CDR3 nucleotides are TGTGCCAGCAGCCCTAGTTTGGTCACTGAAGCTTTCTTT. This codes for CASSPSLVTEAFF.